Listed here are 13 T cell receptor beta chains from one sample, sequenced in a study of PD-1 blockade in classical Hodgkin lymphoma. Libraries were prepared by immunoSEQ multiplex PCR; TCRdb keeps only in-frame clonotypes and omits some of them. The sample lists 20,000 to 30,000 clones; about four fifths were seen once. After autologous stem cell transplantation all patients relapsed, and prior brentuximab vedotin exposure differed between cohorts. Sequencing was performed on peripheral blood mononuclear cells (PBMCs), taken before the second cycle of nivolumab. Every receptor here comes from a human donor with classical Hodgkin lymphoma.

The chain combines TRBV7-9 with TRBJ1-2; 9 nucleotides agree with TRBD1. The germline gives CDR1 SEHNR, CDR2 FQNEAQ (reference sequence). This CDR3 has 14 amino acids. V lost 6 bases, J lost 4 bases, and 6 bases stayed unmatched. This CDR3 reads CASSPRTGAYGYTF. The CDR3 region has the DNA TGTGCCAGCAGTCCACGGACAGGGGCCTATGGCTACACCTTC.

Only a few counts were recorded for this clone. V is TRBV6-6 and J is TRBJ2-7; 8 positions match TRBD1. CDR1 is MNHNY, CDR2 SVGAGI, per germline (reference sequence). After removal of 2 bases from V and 6 bases from J, the junction contained 6 bases not matched to a gene. The CDR3 is made up of 14 amino acids. CDR3 DNA sequence: TGTGCCAGCAGTTACCAGACAGGGGCTCGCGAGCAGTACTTC. Its protein is CASSYQTGAREQYF.

This clone was picked up one time. A junction end diverges from the germline sequence, so it may reflect a read error. The rearrangement links TRBV7-7 to TRBJ2-1, with D possibly being TRBD1 or TRBD2 (6 bases each). The CDR3 contains 14 residues. Germline CDR1 SSHAT, CDR2 FNYEAQ (reference sequence). The CDR3 nucleotides are TGTGCTAGCAGCTTACAGATAGGGGGGAATGAGCAGTTCTTC. Translation: CASSLQIGGNEQFF.

In its sample, this clone was seen a few times. The rearrangement links TRBV7-3 to TRBJ1-2; possibly TRBD1 for D (5 bases). The CDR3 sequence is 13 residues long. V dropped 6 bases and J dropped 5 bases, with 13 bases sitting between them. CDR1 is SGHTA, CDR2 FQGTGA, per germline. The CDR3 reads CASSIREGYGYTF. The CDR3 DNA sequence: TGTGCCAGCAGTATCAGGGAGGGGTATGGCTACACCTTC. The full variable domain, completed using reference TRBV7-3 and TRBJ1-2, is GAGVSQTPSNKVTEKGKYVELRCDPISGHTALYWYRQSLGQGPEFLIYFQGTGAADDSGLPNDRFFAVRPEGSVSTLKIQRTERGDSAVYLCASSIREGYGYTFGSGTRLTVV.

The chain joins TRBV4-2 to TRBJ2-2, with 8 bases identical to TRBD2. This CDR3 contains 17 residues. Germline lookup yields CDR1 LGHNA and CDR2 YNFKEQ. The V and J ends lost 0 bases and 5 bases, in that order; junction bases with no gene match: 8. The CDR3 DNA sequence: TGTGCCAGCAGCCAAGATTTTCGGGGGGGCCAGACCGGGGAGCTGTTTTTT. Translation gives CASSQDFRGGQTGELFF.

J is TRBJ1-4 and V is TRBV4-3, with TRBD1 matching over 8 bases. The junction had 5 bases not matched to a gene; V was cut back by 1 base and J by 7 bases. Germline V gene sequence: CDR1 LGHNA, CDR2 YSLEER. The CDR3 loop spans 15 amino acids. CDR3 loop: CASSQVGQGGEKLFF. CDR3 DNA: TGCGCCAGCAGCCAAGTAGGACAGGGAGGTGAAAAACTGTTTTTT.

V and J are TRBV10-3 and TRBJ2-3; D perhaps matches TRBD1 (5 bases). Germline CDR1 ENHRY, CDR2 SYGVKD. The CDR3 sequence is 14 residues long. Trimming removed 2 bases from V and 6 bases from J, with 12 bases in between. This chain's CDR3 is CAISERRVGDTQYF. The DNA of the CDR3 is TGTGCCATCAGTGAGCGCAGGGTTGGCGATACGCAGTATTTT.

The chain combines TRBV5-1 with TRBJ2-1; 9 bases fit TRBD1. Trimming removed 4 bases from V and 5 bases from J; junction bases left unmatched: 7. The germline V gene has CDR1 SGHRS and CDR2 YFSETQ. The length of the CDR3 is 15 residues. CDR3 in DNA: TGCGCCAGCAGCCCAGTCTGGACAGGGGACAATGAGCAGTTCTTC. Encoded protein: CASSPVWTGDNEQFF.

The gene calls are TRBV28 and TRBJ2-7; TRBD1 aligns across 8 bases. Germline CDR1 reads MDHEN; CDR2 reads SYDVKM. V lost 8 bases to trimming and J lost 1 base; unmatched junction nucleotides: 4. This CDR3 contains 13 residues. For the CDR3, the DNA is TGTGCCAGCCTGGACAGGGTGTCCTACGAGCAGTACTTC. Translating gives CASLDRVSYEQYF.

This chain uses TRBV5-1 with TRBJ2-7; D is uncertain. There are 12 residues in the CDR3. V dropped 3 bases and J dropped 2 bases, with 6 bases sitting between them. Germline values: CDR1 SGHRS, CDR2 YFSETQ. CDR3 amino acids: CASSSGPYEQYF. Written as DNA, the CDR3 is TGCGCCAGCAGCTCCGGTCCCTACGAGCAGTACTTC.

The genes are TRBV4-2 and TRBJ2-7; TRBD1 matches 9 bases. This CDR3 is built from 14 residues. In germline, CDR1 is LGHNA, CDR2 YNFKEQ. After removal of 1 base from V and 3 bases from J, the junction contained 1 base not matched to a gene. This CDR3 is CASSQVTGGYEQYF. CDR3 nucleotides: TGTGCCAGCAGCCAAGTGACAGGGGGCTACGAGCAGTACTTC.

This sequence joins TRBV19 and TRBJ2-3, with D possibly being TRBD1 (6 bases). V lost 4 bases to trimming and J lost 1 base, with 15 bases between them. This CDR3 has 16 residues. Germline CDR1 is LNHDA and CDR2 is SQIVND (reference sequence). DNA of the CDR3: TGTGCCAGTAGTACAAGACTAAGGACAGGCACAGATACGCAGTATTTT. Amino acid sequence: CASSTRLRTGTDTQYF.

There are a few counts of this clone. V gene TRBV10-3 combines with J gene TRBJ1-5, with 8 positions matching TRBD1. The junction had 7 bases not matched to a gene; V was cut back by 8 bases and J by 7 bases. The CDR3 contains 13 residues. Per the germline V gene, CDR1 is ENHRY and CDR2 is SYGVKD. CDR3 nucleotides: TGTGCCATCCAGGGACAGGAGGGGCAGCCCCAGCATTTT. It translates to CAIQGQEGQPQHF.